This T cell receptor (beta chain) was sequenced in a study of T cells after yellow fever vaccination. TCRdb independently ran MiXCR on the 5' RACE reads; one entry per CDR3 protein. Found here are 500,000 to 650,000 distinct CDR3 sequences, 12% of them singletons; the top ten hold 14% to 15%. The CDR3 runs 13 residues. Trimming pared 2 bases from V and 4 bases from J, leaving 8 bases between. From germline, CDR1 is MNHNY and CDR2 SVGAGI (reference sequence). V usage is TRBV6-6 and J usage is TRBJ1-1; D is perhaps TRBD1 (5 bases). The TCR comes from a man aged 25-40 years who received the YFV17D yellow fever vaccine. The input for sequencing was PBMCs, taken on the day of the yellow fever booster vaccination. Here the CDR3 DNA reads TGTGCCAGCAGTTACGTACAGGCCACTGAAGCTTTCTTT. Its protein product is CASSYVQATEAFF.